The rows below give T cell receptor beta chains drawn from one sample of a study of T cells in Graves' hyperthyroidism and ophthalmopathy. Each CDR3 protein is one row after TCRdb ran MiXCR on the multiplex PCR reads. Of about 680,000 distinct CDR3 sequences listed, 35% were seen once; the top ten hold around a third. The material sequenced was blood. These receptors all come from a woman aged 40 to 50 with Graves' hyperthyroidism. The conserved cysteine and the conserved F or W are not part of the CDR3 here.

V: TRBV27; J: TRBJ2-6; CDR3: ASSRDTGYSGANVLT
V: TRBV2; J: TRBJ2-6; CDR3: ATRKSGANVLT
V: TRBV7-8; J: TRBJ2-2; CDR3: ASSVDRDGELF
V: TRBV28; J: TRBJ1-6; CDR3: ASTRSVWTGYSPLH
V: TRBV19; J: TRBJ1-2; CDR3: ASSPTQGDGYT
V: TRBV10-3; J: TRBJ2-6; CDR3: ATQGTGGANVLT
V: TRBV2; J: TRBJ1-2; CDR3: ASVQSYGYT
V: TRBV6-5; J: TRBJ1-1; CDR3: ASSYPGTPRVAF
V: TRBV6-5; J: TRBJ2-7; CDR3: ASSYSKYEQY
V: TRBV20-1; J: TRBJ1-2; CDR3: SARAREDGYT
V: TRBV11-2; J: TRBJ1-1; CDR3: ASSTTTGRNTEAF
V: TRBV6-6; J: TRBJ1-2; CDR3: ASSYSISGTGYGYT
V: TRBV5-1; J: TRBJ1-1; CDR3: ASSAGPGRVETEAF
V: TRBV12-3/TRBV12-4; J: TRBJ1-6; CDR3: ASSFRRSSSYNSPLH
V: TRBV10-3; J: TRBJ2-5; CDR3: AISASAEETQY
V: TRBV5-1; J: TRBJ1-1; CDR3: ASSQDRDNTEAF
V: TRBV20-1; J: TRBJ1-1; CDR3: SARVTGPGLNTDAF
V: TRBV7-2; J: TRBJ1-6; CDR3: ASSLRQGGSPLH
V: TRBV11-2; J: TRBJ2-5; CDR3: ASSLVGWYQETQY
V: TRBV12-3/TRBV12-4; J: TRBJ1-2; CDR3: ASSLGTNYGYT
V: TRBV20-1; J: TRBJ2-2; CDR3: SASRGTGELF
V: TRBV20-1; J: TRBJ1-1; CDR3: SARDLRGGTEAF
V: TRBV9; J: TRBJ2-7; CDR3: ASSQDPGTVLPSSYEQY
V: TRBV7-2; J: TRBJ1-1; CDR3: ASRHSRDRGPMNTEAF
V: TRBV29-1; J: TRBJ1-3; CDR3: SVAREAGNTIY
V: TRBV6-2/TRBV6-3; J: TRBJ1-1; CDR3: ASRDTAWAF
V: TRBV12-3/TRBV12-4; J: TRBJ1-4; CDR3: ASSLALTLPHEKLF
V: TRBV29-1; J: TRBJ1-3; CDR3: SVEQTGAYGYTIY
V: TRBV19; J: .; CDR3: ASSLRTGDEQF
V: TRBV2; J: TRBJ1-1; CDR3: ASTSQGDTGAF
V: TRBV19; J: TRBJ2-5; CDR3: ASSDMTGVGETQY
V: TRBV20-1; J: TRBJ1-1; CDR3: SAQRRFYDTEAF
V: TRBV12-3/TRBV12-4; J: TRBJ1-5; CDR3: ASKKQGKGQPQH
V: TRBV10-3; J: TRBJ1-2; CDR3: AISERTESGYT
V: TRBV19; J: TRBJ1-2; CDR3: ASGDGDYGYT
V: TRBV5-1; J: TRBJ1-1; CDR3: ASSLAWAGGKTEAF
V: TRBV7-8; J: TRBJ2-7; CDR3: ASSLIPAAGLNAPYGYEQY
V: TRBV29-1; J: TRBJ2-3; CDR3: SVAKSGYGDTQY
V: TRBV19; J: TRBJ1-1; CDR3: ASSITEGTEAF
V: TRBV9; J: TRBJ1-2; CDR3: ASSVGGTANYGYT
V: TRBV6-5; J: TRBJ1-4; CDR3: ASSYSGATNEKLF
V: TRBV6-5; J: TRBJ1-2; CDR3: ASSYSNFGQSYGYT